Presented here are 32 T cell receptor beta chains from one specimen sequenced in a study of blood T cell repertoires in COVID-19. This table comes from immunoSEQ multiplex PCR, and its TCRdb copy is limited to in-frame clones, with some not included. The sample lists under 250,000 clones; approximately 85% were seen once. Sequences were obtained from PBMCs or T cells enriched from blood (not recorded which). These receptors were collected from a woman aged 50 to 65 with acute COVID-19.

The V call is TRBV6-4, the J call TRBJ2-5; TRBD2 matches 11 bases. The germline CDR1 and CDR2 sequences are MRHNA and SNTAGT. The CDR3 runs to 15 residues. The trim removed 7 bases at V and 5 bases at J, leaving 9 bases unmatched. The CDR3 nucleotides read TGTGCCAGCATCCCACTAGCGGGGGACAAGGAGACCCAGTACTTC. This gives the protein CASIPLAGDKETQYF.

V is TRBV14 and J is TRBJ1-1; perhaps TRBD1 as D (6 bases). The CDR3 is made up of 14 amino acids. Trimming shortened V by 2 bases and J by 1 base, and 8 bases separated the two germline ends. From germline, CDR1 is SGHDN and CDR2 FVKESK. CDR3 bases: TGTGCCAGCAGCCAATGGACAGCGAACACTGAAGCTTTCTTT. This encodes CASSQWTANTEAFF. The full variable domain, completed using reference TRBV14 and TRBJ1-1, is EAGVTQFPSHSVIEKGQTVTLRCDPISGHDNLYWYRRVMGKEIKFLLHFVKESKQDESGMPNNRFLAERTGGTYSTLKVQPAELEDSGVYFCASSQWTANTEAFFGQGTRLTVV.

The chain joins TRBV19 to TRBJ1-1; no definite D call. Between the trimmed V and J ends, which lost 7 bases and 1 base, there was a span of 19 bases. CDR1 and CDR2 (germline): LNHDA, SQIVND (reference sequence). This CDR3 spans 16 amino acids. CDR3 loop: CASTKRKGGRNTEAFF. DNA of the CDR3: TGTGCCAGTACCAAAAGGAAGGGAGGGAGGAACACTGAAGCTTTCTTT.

The CDR3 loop reads CASSLEVTYSPLHF. As DNA, the CDR3 is TGTGCCAGCAGTTTAGAGGTCACGTATTCACCCCTCCACTTT. The J gene is TRBJ1-6, the V gene TRBV27, with D unresolved. Per the germline V gene, CDR1 is MNHEY and CDR2 is SMNVEV (reference sequence). CDR3 length: 14 residues. V was clipped by 2 bases and J by 8 bases, with 10 bases between them.

The chain has TRBV27 and TRBJ2-5, with D perhaps TRBD1 (6 bases). Trimming pared 5 bases from V and 2 bases from J, leaving 15 bases between. CDR1 is MNHEY, CDR2 SMNVEV, per germline (reference sequence). This CDR3 contains 15 residues. DNA of the CDR3: TGTGCCAGCAGTATCGACAGGAGACAGCAAGAGACCCAGTACTTC. Protein: CASSIDRRQQETQYF.

The CDR3 DNA reads TGTGCCAGCAGCCTTGTAGCGGGGACCAACAATGAGCAGTTCTTC. This codes for CASSLVAGTNNEQFF. This chain uses TRBV7-2 with TRBJ2-1, with 8 nucleotides matching TRBD2. This CDR3 is 15 amino acids long. Germline assignment: CDR1 SGHTA and CDR2 FQGNSA. Trimming took 5 bases from V and 5 from J; bases not matched to a gene: 8.

The chain recombines TRBV5-1 with TRBJ1-2; perhaps TRBD1 as D (5 bases). The CDR3 has 15 amino acids. Germline CDR1 and CDR2: SGHRS and YFSETQ. V lost 4 bases and J 3 bases, leaving 16 bases between the germline ends. The CDR3 is CASSPNGAFDYGYTF. The CDR3 DNA reads as TGCGCCAGCAGCCCAAATGGGGCGTTTGACTATGGCTACACCTTC.

The chain recombines TRBV19 with TRBJ2-2; TRBD1 might be the D (5 bases). CDR1 LNHDA and CDR2 SQIVND come from the germline V gene (reference sequence). The V and J ends lost 3 bases and 5 bases respectively, with 10 bases between them. CDR3 size: 14 residues. The CDR3 region has the DNA TGTGCCAGTAGTATCCGACAGTTAACCGGGGAGCTGTTTTTT. Protein sequence: CASSIRQLTGELFF.

The rearrangement joins TRBV27 to TRBJ2-7, with TRBD2 identical over 12 bases. There are 15 residues in the CDR3. Germline values: CDR1 MNHEY, CDR2 SMNVEV (reference sequence). With V trimmed by 5 bases and J by 3 bases, 5 bases remained unmatched. This chain's CDR3 is CASSPTSGGLYEQYF. The CDR3 nucleotides read TGTGCCAGCAGTCCTACTAGCGGGGGGCTCTACGAGCAGTACTTC.

The genes are TRBV7-7 and TRBJ2-3; 9 bases fit TRBD2. This CDR3 is built from 15 residues. The trim removed 6 bases at V and 3 bases at J, leaving 7 bases unmatched. In germline, CDR1 is SSHAT, CDR2 FNYEAQ (reference sequence). CDR3 in amino acids: CASSQLGLATDTQYF. CDR3 DNA sequence: TGTGCCAGCAGTCAACTGGGACTAGCAACAGATACGCAGTATTTT.

The J gene is TRBJ1-1, the V gene TRBV19; D is possibly TRBD1 (6 bases). The ends were cut back, 8 bases at V and 1 base at J, with 17 bases in the middle. In germline, CDR1 is LNHDA, CDR2 SQIVND (reference sequence). CDR3 length: 15 amino acids. DNA of the CDR3: TGTGCCAGTTCCGGGACACCCAATCCGAACACTGAAGCTTTCTTT. Amino acid sequence: CASSGTPNPNTEAFF.

The rearrangement joins TRBV27 to TRBJ2-3; TRBD2 matches at 10 bases. The V gene end was trimmed by 9 bases and the J gene end by 5 bases; junction bases not matched to a gene: 8. This CDR3 contains 14 residues. CDR1 and CDR2 (germline): MNHEY, SMNVEV (reference sequence). CDR3 bases: TGTGCCAGTATGAGCGGGGGGGCTGGAGATACGCAGTATTTT. It is translated as CASMSGGAGDTQYF.

The gene calls are TRBV19 and TRBJ2-2; 9 bases map to TRBD1. This CDR3 comprises 17 residues. The V and J ends lost 6 bases and 3 bases, in that order; junction bases with no gene match: 11. Looked up from germline, CDR1 is LNHDA and CDR2 is SQIVND (reference sequence). The CDR3 coding sequence is TGTGCCAGTAGCCCCCGGGACAGGGTTAGAGACACCGGGGAGCTGTTTTTT. The encoded protein is CASSPRDRVRDTGELFF. Combining the CDR3 with reference TRBV19 and TRBJ2-2 gives the whole variable domain DGGITQSPKYLFRKEGQNVTLSCEQNLNHDAMYWYRQDPGQGLRLIYYSQIVNDFQKGDIAEGYSVSREKKESFPLTVTSAQKNPTAFYLCASSPRDRVRDTGELFFGEGSRLTVL.

The DNA for the CDR3 is TGTGCCACCTCGGACAGGGGGGAACAGCCCCAGCATTTT. Translation: CATSDRGEQPQHF. The chain couples TRBV19 to TRBJ1-5, with 10 bases matching TRBD1. The V and J ends lost 10 bases and 7 bases, in that order; junction bases with no gene match: 7. The CDR3 has 13 residues. Looked up from germline, CDR1 is LNHDA and CDR2 is SQIVND (reference sequence).

This clone has only one observation. The chain recombines TRBV18 with TRBJ1-4; TRBD1 aligns across 9 bases. The V segment lost 3 bases and the J segment 13 bases; nucleotides outside the gene matches: 6. Germline CDR1 KGHSH, CDR2 LQKENI. This CDR3 spans 13 amino acids. The CDR3 coding sequence is TGTGCCAGCTCACCTACAGGGGGCGAAGGACTGTTTTTT. It codes for CASSPTGGEGLFF.

The chain joins TRBV4-3 to TRBJ1-2, with D possibly being TRBD1 (5 bases). V was pared by 0 bases and J by 4 bases, with 15 bases between. There are 16 residues in the CDR3. Germline V lookup: CDR1 LGHNA, CDR2 YSLEER. This chain's CDR3 is CASSQDVGLGAYGYTF. In DNA, the CDR3 is TGCGCCAGCAGCCAAGATGTGGGTCTAGGGGCCTATGGCTACACCTTC.

The chain links TRBV11-3 to TRBJ1-3; 7 bases map to TRBD1. J was trimmed by 4 bases and V by 5 bases; bases with no gene match: 5. The CDR3 spans 14 residues. Germline CDR1 reads SGHNT; CDR2 reads YENEEA. CDR3 DNA: TGTGCCAGCAGCCCCGGGACAGACGGAAACACCATATATTTT. Protein product: CASSPGTDGNTIYF. Complete variable domain (other parts from reference TRBV11-3 and TRBJ1-3): EAGVVQSPRYKIIEKKQPVAFWCNPISGHNTLYWYLQNLGQGPELLIRYENEEAVDDSQLPKDRFSAERLKGVDSTLKIQPAELGDSAVYLCASSPGTDGNTIYFGEGSWLTVV.

This clone has a single count. CDR3 nucleotides: TGTGCCAGCGAGCTCCCCAGGGGTATGAACACTGAAGCTTTCTTT. It specifies CASELPRGMNTEAFF. V gene TRBV7-2 combines with J gene TRBJ1-1; tentatively, D is TRBD1 (6 bases). CDR3 length: 15 amino acids. CDR1 is SGHTA and CDR2 is FQGNSA in the germline V gene. V was trimmed by 8 bases and J by 0 bases, leaving 16 bases between them.

This chain links TRBV6-5 with TRBJ1-3; 7 positions match TRBD1. J was trimmed by 2 bases and V by 2 bases; bases with no gene match: 3. The germline CDR1 and CDR2 sequences are MNHEY and SVGAGI. The CDR3 covers 15 residues. CDR3 sequence: CASSYQGEAGNTIYF. The CDR3 DNA reads TGTGCCAGCAGTTACCAGGGGGAAGCTGGAAACACCATATATTTT.

The sample holds one count of this clone. The chain couples TRBV13 to TRBJ1-3; weak D call: TRBD1 (5 bases). CDR3 length equals 17 residues. Trimming stripped 5 bases from V and 0 bases from J, with 17 bases between. Germline CDR1 is PRHDT and CDR2 is FYEKMQ (reference sequence). DNA of the CDR3: TGTGCCAGCAGCCCAGAGACAGCTATCTCCTCTGGAAACACCATATATTTT. Translating gives CASSPETAISSGNTIYF.

J is TRBJ2-7 and V is TRBV29-1; 9 bases match TRBD1. Germline assignment: CDR1 SQVTM and CDR2 ANQGSEA. The CDR3 spans 14 residues. Trimming at V came to 6 bases and at J to 0 bases, leaving 6 bases not matched to a gene. The CDR3 bases are TGCAGCGTCGGGACAGGGCGACCCTCCTACGAGCAGTACTTC. Protein: CSVGTGRPSYEQYF.

The V and J genes are TRBV5-1 and TRBJ1-1; D may be TRBD1 (6 bases). V dropped 2 bases and J dropped 3 bases, with 11 bases sitting between them. The CDR3 has 14 residues. Germline V gene data show CDR1 as SGHRS and CDR2 as YFSETQ. The CDR3 sequence: CASSFSTGYTEAFF. The CDR3 DNA is TGCGCCAGCAGCTTTTCCACAGGGTACACTGAAGCTTTCTTT.

The rearrangement uses TRBV3-1 (or the pseudogene TRBV3-2) and TRBJ1-2; the D gene is possibly TRBD1 (6 bases). V lost 0 bases and J 4 bases, leaving 15 bases between the germline ends. From germline, CDR1 is LGHDT and CDR2 YNNKEL (reference sequence). The CDR3 has 16 residues. CDR3 DNA sequence: TGTGCCAGCAGCCAAGATGGAAGAGGGGGAACCTATGGCTACACCTTC. It translates to CASSQDGRGGTYGYTF.

This clone was recorded only once. This chain connects TRBV18 to TRBJ1-1; D ambiguous. Trimming removed 6 bases at V and 2 bases at J, with 16 bases between. The CDR3 has 15 residues. Germline V CDR1 and CDR2: KGHSH, LQKENI. CDR3 amino acids: CASSPSRTANTEAFF. The CDR3 DNA reads TGTGCCAGCTCCCCGTCGAGAACAGCCAACACTGAAGCTTTCTTT.

V gene TRBV7-2 combines with J gene TRBJ1-6; the match to TRBD1 covers 7 bases. The CDR3 sequence is 15 residues long. Germline V lookup: CDR1 SGHTA, CDR2 FQGNSA. With V trimmed by 2 bases and J by 5 bases, 3 bases remained unmatched. CDR3 residues: CASSLTGADNSPLHF. The CDR3, as DNA: TGTGCCAGCAGCTTAACAGGGGCAGATAATTCACCCCTCCACTTT.

The genes are TRBV30 and TRBJ2-1, with a weak D call TRBD2 (7 bases). CDR3 length equals 14 residues. V lost 5 bases and J lost 8, with 19 bases in between. CDR1 and CDR2 (germline): GTSNPN, SVGIG (reference sequence). The CDR3 is CAWLRRGPSDEQFF. As DNA, the CDR3 is TGTGCCTGGTTGAGGCGGGGGCCGTCCGATGAGCAGTTCTTC. Combining the CDR3 with reference TRBV30 and TRBJ2-1 gives the whole variable domain SQTIHQWPATLVQPVGSPLSLECTVEGTSNPNLYWYRQAAGRGLQLLFYSVGIGQISSEVPQNLSASRPQDRQFILSSKKLLLSDSGFYLCAWLRRGPSDEQFFGPGTRLTVL.

The J gene is TRBJ1-6, the V gene TRBV5-1; unclear D gene. Germline-derived CDR1 and CDR2 are SGHRS and YFSETQ. The V end was cut by 4 bases, the J end by 10 bases, with 18 bases between. The CDR3 is made up of 15 amino acids. As DNA, the CDR3 is TGCGCCAGCAGCCAACAGACCGTGCGCAGCTCACCCCTCCACTTT. The encoded protein is CASSQQTVRSSPLHF.

The rearrangement joins TRBV5-1 to TRBJ1-4; possibly TRBD1 for D (5 bases). V was trimmed by 0 bases and J by 5 bases, leaving 17 bases between them. Germline CDR1 is SGHRS and CDR2 is YFSETQ. This CDR3 has 17 amino acids. Written as DNA, the CDR3 is TGCGCCAGCAGCTTGGACCCACCGGGACTGGGGAATGAAAAACTGTTTTTT. Its protein is CASSLDPPGLGNEKLFF.

The V call is TRBV10-3, the J call TRBJ1-5; D gene ambiguous. The CDR3 is 14 amino acids. The V gene's germline CDR1 is ENHRY and CDR2 SYGVKD. V was shortened by 3 bases and J by 3 bases, with 9 bases between the two germline ends. The CDR3, as DNA: TGTGCCATCAGTGACGGGGTAGACAATCAGCCCCAGCATTTT. Its protein product is CAISDGVDNQPQHF.

The chain employs TRBV18 and TRBJ1-4; possibly TRBD1 for D (6 bases). This CDR3 comprises 17 residues. V gave up 3 bases and J gave up 0 bases, with 14 bases separating them. Germline V gene data show CDR1 as KGHSH and CDR2 as LQKENI. In DNA, the CDR3 is TGTGCCAGCTCACCCCAGACAGGCCATGCAACTAATGAAAAACTGTTTTTT. Residues: CASSPQTGHATNEKLFF.

Here the CDR3 DNA reads TGTGCCAGCAGCCCCCGTAGACTAGATAAACAAGATACGCAGTATTTT. This sequence encodes CASSPRRLDKQDTQYF. V usage is TRBV7-6 and J usage is TRBJ2-3; D perhaps matches TRBD2 (6 bases). CDR1 is SGHVS and CDR2 is FNYEAQ in the germline V gene. Trimming removed 5 bases from V and 5 bases from J, with 20 bases in between. This CDR3 contains 16 residues. The variable domain in full, with the rest retrieved from reference TRBV7-6 and TRBJ2-3, is GAGVSQSPRYKVTKRGQDVALRCDPISGHVSLYWYRQALGQGPEFLTYFNYEAQQDKSGLPNDRFSAERPEGSISTLTIQRTEQRDSAMYRCASSPRRLDKQDTQYFGPGTRLTVL.

This clone came up a few times. V usage is TRBV6-5 and J usage is TRBJ2-7; TRBD1 matches at 8 bases. CDR1 is MNHEY, CDR2 SVGAGI, per germline. The CDR3 is 12 amino acids. After removal of 6 bases from V and 6 bases from J, the junction contained 4 bases not matched to a gene. This CDR3 is CASRGQASEQYF. For the CDR3, the DNA is TGTGCCAGCAGGGGACAGGCGTCCGAGCAGTACTTC.